Judged by abundance, the clone carrying this TCR beta chain is medium-sized (0.01 to 0.1%). CDR3 length: 16 amino acids. J was trimmed by 2 bases and V by 7 bases; bases with no gene match: 11. UMIs were added to TCR cDNA along with a universal primer site when it was made by 5'RACE template switching. TCRdb processed the 5' RACE reads anew with MiXCR; each CDR3 protein has one entry. The table lists 12,000 or so distinct CDR3 sequences, around 5.4% of them singletons. This entry is derived from a study of T cells after yellow fever vaccination. Overall study results and limits: Clones from primary vaccination mostly reappeared after the booster (less than 98% CD4, roughly 87% CD8).

Material: PBMCs, either bulk or a sorted T-cell subset (CD4+, CD8+, memory, or dextramer-sorted; not recorded which), obtained on the day of the yellow fever booster vaccination. This TCR derives from a man aged 30 to 39 who received the YFV17D yellow fever vaccine. The gene calls are TRBV12-3 or TRBV12-4 and TRBJ1-5, with 7 bases lining up with TRBD1. The CDR3 DNA sequence: TGTGCCAGCACCCTTGGGACAGTATGGGGCAATCAGCCCCAGCATTTT. This gives the protein CASTLGTVWGNQPQHF.